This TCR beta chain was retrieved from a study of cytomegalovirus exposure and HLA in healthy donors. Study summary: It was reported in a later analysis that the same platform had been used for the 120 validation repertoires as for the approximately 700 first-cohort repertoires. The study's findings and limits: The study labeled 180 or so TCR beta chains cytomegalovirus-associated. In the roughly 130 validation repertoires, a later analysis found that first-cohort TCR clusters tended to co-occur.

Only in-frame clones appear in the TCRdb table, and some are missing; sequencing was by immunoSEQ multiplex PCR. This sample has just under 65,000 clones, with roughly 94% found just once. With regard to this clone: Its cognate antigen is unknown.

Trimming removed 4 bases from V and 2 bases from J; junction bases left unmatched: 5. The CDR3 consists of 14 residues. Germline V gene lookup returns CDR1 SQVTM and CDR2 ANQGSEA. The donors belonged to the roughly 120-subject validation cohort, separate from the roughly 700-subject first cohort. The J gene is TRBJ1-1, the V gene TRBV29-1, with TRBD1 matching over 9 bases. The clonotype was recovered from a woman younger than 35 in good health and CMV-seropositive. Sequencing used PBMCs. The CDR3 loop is CSVVDRGINTEAFF. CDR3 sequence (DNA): TGCAGCGTTGTGGACAGGGGAATCAACACTGAAGCTTTCTTT.